This TCR beta chain was documented in a study of T-cell memory formation after mild COVID-19. Study-wide background: Clustering of TCRs was largely donor specific.

Whole-study results and caveats: Mostly located in CM and EM were contracting CD4+ clones, with contracting CD8+ clones located in EMRA. A subset of responding clones appeared in pre-infection memory, suggesting cross-reactive memory joined.

This clonotype turned up a few times. Its antigen is still unknown. CDR1 and CDR2 (germline): SGHRS, YFSETQ. The CDR3 sequence is 15 residues long. Trimming shortened V by 4 bases and J by 5 bases, and 18 bases separated the two germline ends. Employing constant-segment primers, 5'RACE generated TCR alpha and TCR beta cDNA libraries bearing sample barcodes and UMIs. MiXCR was run by TCRdb on the 5' RACE reads, yielding one entry per CDR3 protein. The data hold around 470,000 distinct CDR3 sequences, with around 19% observed a single time. The sample was PBMCs or a T cell subset sorted from them (not recorded which). The chain combines TRBV5-1 with TRBJ1-1, with a weak D call TRBD1 (6 bases). This receptor was obtained from an adult woman who had mild COVID-19 (a few samples of this study predate the infection). Cell type and time point are not known. The CDR3 DNA sequence: TGCGCCAGCAGCGTTTCGGGGCAGGGGAATACTGAAGCTTTCTTT. It encodes CASSVSGQGNTEAFF.